A single sample gave rise to the 29 T cell receptor beta chains below, sequenced in a study of OX40 agonist ivuxolimab in advanced cancers. Generated by immunoSEQ multiplex PCR, the TCRdb table keeps only in-frame clones and is missing some. The sample contains 45,000 to 50,000 clones, about 90% of which appear only once. The sample in question was CD4+ or CD8+ T cells sorted from blood, obtained in a trial of the OX40 agonist ivuxolimab. These receptors all come from an adult with an advanced solid tumor such as melanoma, head and neck, liver or kidney cancer.

V usage is TRBV7-3 and J usage is TRBJ2-7, with TRBD2 as a possible D gene (7 bases). The V gene's germline CDR1 is SGHTA and CDR2 FQGTGA. V lost 3 bases and J lost 0, with 15 bases in between. CDR3 length: 16 residues. The CDR3 region is CASSFGGARDSYEQYF. CDR3 coding DNA: TGTGCCAGCAGCTTTGGGGGGGCACGGGACTCCTACGAGCAGTACTTC.

This chain connects TRBV5-4 to TRBJ2-7; no clear D. Germline lookup yields CDR1 SGHNT and CDR2 YYREEE (reference sequence). This CDR3 is 14 amino acids long. Trimming pared 0 bases from V and 6 bases from J, leaving 13 bases between. As DNA, the CDR3 is TGTGCCAGCAGCTTGGGGCCCTCCGCCGTCGAGCAGTACTTC. Residues: CASSLGPSAVEQYF.

CDR3 bases: TGTGCCAGCAGCGCTGGACAGGGTGTCTCCTACGAGCAGTACTTC. Translated: CASSAGQGVSYEQYF. This chain connects TRBV9 to TRBJ2-7; 8 bases map to TRBD1. The V gene's germline CDR1 is SGDLS and CDR2 YYNGEE. The CDR3 has 15 amino acids. V lost 3 bases to trimming and J lost 0 bases; unmatched junction nucleotides: 5.

The genes are TRBV6-1 and TRBJ2-7, with TRBD1 as a possible D gene (6 bases). The CDR3 runs 15 residues. The V and J ends lost 2 bases and 7 bases respectively, with 18 bases between them. Germline V gene lookup returns CDR1 MNHNS and CDR2 SASEGT. The CDR3 region is CASSESPNRAGEQYF. CDR3 DNA sequence: TGTGCCAGCAGTGAATCACCTAACAGGGCAGGTGAGCAGTACTTC.

The chain combines TRBV2 with TRBJ2-2; TRBD2 matches at 10 bases. Germline V lookup: CDR1 SNHLY, CDR2 FYNNEI. V lost 7 bases to trimming and J lost 4 bases; unmatched junction nucleotides: 6. This CDR3 contains 15 residues. In DNA form, the CDR3 reads TGTGCCAGCATTTGGGCTAGCGGGAGCACCGGGGAGCTGTTTTTT. Protein: CASIWASGSTGELFF. Supplemented by reference TRBV2 and TRBJ2-2, the full variable domain reads EPEVTQTPSHQVTQMGQEVILRCVPISNHLYFYWYRQILGQKVEFLVSFYNNEISEKSEIFDDQFSVERPDGSNFTLKIRSTKLEDSAMYFCASIWASGSTGELFFGEGSRLTVL.

This rearrangement joins TRBV5-6 to TRBJ2-6; perhaps TRBD1 as D (5 bases). This CDR3 comprises 19 residues. V dropped 1 base and J dropped 0 bases, with 17 bases sitting between them. Germline CDR1 is SGHDT and CDR2 is YYEEEE. For the CDR3, the DNA is TGTGCCAGCAGCTTGTCCAACGCCAGGGTTAACTCTGGGGCCAACGTCCTGACTTTC. Amino acid sequence: CASSLSNARVNSGANVLTF.

The rearrangement links TRBV29-1 to TRBJ2-2, with D maybe TRBD1 (8 bases). Per the germline V gene, CDR1 is SQVTM and CDR2 is ANQGSEA. This CDR3 has 14 amino acids. V was trimmed by 2 bases and J by 3 bases, leaving 10 bases between them. The CDR3 region is CSVETGGDTGELFF. DNA of the CDR3: TGCAGCGTTGAAACAGGGGGGGACACCGGGGAGCTGTTTTTT.

V gene TRBV5-1 combines with J gene TRBJ2-3, with D tentatively TRBD1 (5 bases). The germline V and J ends were trimmed by 4 bases and 4 bases, with 10 bases remaining between them. This CDR3 comprises 13 residues. The germline V gene has CDR1 SGHRS and CDR2 YFSETQ. The CDR3 DNA is TGCGCCAGCAGCACAGGTGGGTCAGATACGCAGTATTTT. Its protein product is CASSTGGSDTQYF.

This clone showed up just once. The rearrangement uses TRBV18 and TRBJ1-1; 8 bases map to TRBD1. CDR3 length: 15 amino acids. V trimming: 3 bases; J trimming: 3 bases; junction bases outside the gene matches: 6. Germline CDR1 KGHSH, CDR2 LQKENI. The CDR3 region has the DNA TGTGCCAGCTCACCGTCAACAGGGGGATACACTGAAGCTTTCTTT. Translating it yields CASSPSTGGYTEAFF.

The chain links TRBV5-4 to TRBJ1-1; D unresolved. V lost 3 bases and J lost 2, with 11 bases in between. Per the germline V gene, CDR1 is SGHNT and CDR2 is YYREEE (reference sequence). This CDR3 contains 14 residues. Written as DNA, the CDR3 is TGTGCCAGCAGCTCCAAGGACGGCAACACTGAAGCTTTCTTT. Translating it yields CASSSKDGNTEAFF. Filled out from reference TRBV5-4 and TRBJ1-1, the complete variable domain reads ETGVTQSPTHLIKTRGQQVTLRCSSQSGHNTVSWYQQALGQGPQFIFQYYREEENGRGNFPPRFSGLQFPNYSSELNVNALELDDSALYLCASSSKDGNTEAFFGQGTRLTVV.

The chain is built from TRBV5-8 and TRBJ2-3; D gene unclear. The germline CDR1 and CDR2 sequences are SGHTS and YDEGEE. The CDR3 is made up of 14 amino acids. V shed 1 base and J shed 2 bases, with 8 bases lying between them. The CDR3, as DNA: TGTGCCAGCAGCTTGATGCAGTCCACAGATACGCAGTATTTT. It codes for CASSLMQSTDTQYF.

Here the CDR3 reads CASSFERELETQYF. In DNA, the CDR3 is TGTGCCAGCAGTTTCGAGCGGGAGCTGGAGACCCAGTACTTC. The chain uses TRBV28 and TRBJ2-5; TRBD2 matches at 8 bases. The CDR3 totals 14 residues. The trim removed 3 bases at V and 5 bases at J, leaving 5 bases unmatched. Germline V gives CDR1 MDHEN, CDR2 SYDVKM.

The chain employs TRBV27 and TRBJ2-7, with TRBD1 matching 9 bases. Germline CDR1 reads MNHEY; CDR2 reads SMNVEV (reference sequence). The CDR3 extends over 14 amino acids. The V gene end was trimmed by 4 bases and the J gene end by 2 bases; junction bases not matched to a gene: 3. CDR3 sequence: CASSSYRGPYEQYF. The CDR3 nucleotides read TGTGCCAGCAGTTCCTACAGGGGGCCCTACGAGCAGTACTTC.

The J gene is TRBJ2-7, the V gene TRBV4-3; D gene ambiguous. The CDR3 sequence is 16 residues long. V lost 0 bases, J lost 2 bases, and 14 bases lay in between. Germline V gene sequence: CDR1 LGHNA, CDR2 YSLEER. CDR3 region: CASSQDAPSGTYEQYF. The DNA of the CDR3 is TGCGCCAGCAGCCAAGACGCGCCTAGTGGTACCTACGAGCAGTACTTC.

The chain uses TRBV19 and TRBJ2-5; TRBD1 aligns across 8 bases. From germline, CDR1 is LNHDA and CDR2 SQIVND (reference sequence). V shed 3 bases, J shed 2 bases, and the junction held 5 bases outside the gene matches. The CDR3 consists of 15 residues. CDR3 in amino acids: CASSILRTGQETQYF. The CDR3 DNA follows: TGTGCCAGTAGTATTTTAAGGACAGGGCAAGAGACCCAGTACTTC. Full variable domain (missing parts from reference TRBV19 and TRBJ2-5): DGGITQSPKYLFRKEGQNVTLSCEQNLNHDAMYWYRQDPGQGLRLIYYSQIVNDFQKGDIAEGYSVSREKKESFPLTVTSAQKNPTAFYLCASSILRTGQETQYFGPGTRLLVL.

The gene calls are TRBV6-4 and TRBJ2-2; TRBD2 might be the D (6 bases). The germline V and J ends were trimmed by 0 bases and 5 bases, with 13 bases remaining between them. The CDR3 loop spans 16 amino acids. CDR1 MRHNA and CDR2 SNTAGT come from the germline V gene. CDR3 sequence (DNA): TGTGCCAGCAGTGACTCGGGGGGAATTAGAACCGGGGAGCTGTTTTTT. Its translation is CASSDSGGIRTGELFF.

Written as DNA, the CDR3 is TGCGCCAGCAGCCTCAACAGGATAGATAACTACAATGAGCAGTTCTTC. Its protein is CASSLNRIDNYNEQFF. The chain joins TRBV5-1 to TRBJ2-1; D possibly corresponds to TRBD1 (5 bases). The CDR3 consists of 16 residues. V was trimmed by 4 bases and J by 3 bases, leaving 17 bases between them. Germline values: CDR1 SGHRS, CDR2 YFSETQ.

The genes are TRBV12-5 and TRBJ1-1; TRBD1 matches at 7 bases. CDR1 is LGHNT and CDR2 is FRNRAP in the germline V gene. Trimming removed 1 base from V and 4 bases from J; junction bases left unmatched: 3. This CDR3 comprises 14 residues. This chain's CDR3 is CASGLGQGGTEAFF. CDR3 nucleotides: TGTGCTAGTGGTTTGGGACAGGGTGGCACTGAAGCTTTCTTT.

The gene calls are TRBV10-3 and TRBJ1-1; 11 bases align to TRBD1. Per germline, CDR1 ENHRY and CDR2 SYGVKD. Germline trimming cut 3 bases from V and 5 bases from J; bases unmatched to any gene: 5. The CDR3 runs 15 residues. The CDR3 nucleotides are TGTGCCATCAGTGATATGGACAGGGGGCGTACTGAAGCTTTCTTT. Encoded protein: CAISDMDRGRTEAFF.

The chain has TRBV2 and TRBJ2-2, with TRBD2 identical over 10 bases. Germline V gene lookup returns CDR1 SNHLY and CDR2 FYNNEI. The CDR3 length is 15 residues. V dropped 6 bases and J dropped 3; count of bases not matched to a gene: 4. DNA for the CDR3: TGTGCCAGCAGGAGGACTAGCGGAGACACCGGGGAGCTGTTTTTT. Amino acid sequence: CASRRTSGDTGELFF.

The chain recombines TRBV5-1 with TRBJ2-1, with TRBD2 matching 9 bases. The CDR3 has 16 residues. The J segment lost 6 bases and the V segment lost 6 bases, leaving 13 bases of the junction unmatched. Germline CDR1 SGHRS, CDR2 YFSETQ. CDR3 in amino acids: CASIKISGSSGNEQFF. The CDR3 DNA is TGCGCCAGCATCAAGATTAGCGGGAGTTCAGGCAATGAGCAGTTCTTC.

The chain carries TRBV10-3 and TRBJ2-1; tentatively, D is TRBD2 (5 bases). This CDR3 has 12 amino acids. V was pared by 4 bases and J by 5 bases, with 6 bases between. CDR1 and CDR2 from the germline V gene are ENHRY and SYGVKD. The CDR3 region is CAISGEHNEQFF. The CDR3 DNA follows: TGTGCCATCAGTGGGGAGCACAATGAGCAGTTCTTC.

The chain uses TRBV2 and TRBJ1-2; TRBD1 might be the D (5 bases). Germline V gives CDR1 SNHLY, CDR2 FYNNEI. Trimming pared 6 bases from V and 4 bases from J, leaving 18 bases between. CDR3 length: 15 amino acids. The CDR3 spells CASSAQRQLGYGYTF. CDR3 sequence (DNA): TGTGCCAGCAGCGCCCAAAGACAGTTGGGCTATGGCTACACCTTC.

This clone was seen just once. V usage is TRBV7-5 and J usage is TRBJ1-1. TRBV7-5 is deemed a pseudogene. The CDR3 loop spans 16 amino acids. The CDR3 loop is CARSLGDRGMNTEAFF. For the CDR3, the DNA is TGTGCCAGAAGCCTAGGGGACCGTGGGATGAACACTGAAGCTTTCTTT.

In nucleotides, the CDR3 is TGTGCCTGGTCGATACAGGGGGCGCATCGCTATGGCTACACCTTC. Its protein is CAWSIQGAHRYGYTF. The chain couples TRBV30 to TRBJ1-2; 9 bases are shared with TRBD1. Germline V gene lookup returns CDR1 GTSNPN and CDR2 SVGIG (reference sequence). This CDR3 spans 15 amino acids. The trim removed 5 bases at V and 4 bases at J, leaving 11 bases unmatched. Looking up the rest from reference TRBV30 and TRBJ1-2 gives the full variable domain: SQTIHQWPATLVQPVGSPLSLECTVEGTSNPNLYWYRQAAGRGLQLLFYSVGIGQISSEVPQNLSASRPQDRQFILSSKKLLLSDSGFYLCAWSIQGAHRYGYTFGSGTRLTVV.

The chain employs TRBV14 and TRBJ2-1; TRBD1 is a possible D gene (6 bases). CDR1 is SGHDN and CDR2 is FVKESK in the germline V gene. V shed 4 bases and J shed 6 bases, with 19 bases lying between them. This CDR3 contains 16 residues. The CDR3 nucleotides are TGTGCCAGCAGCCTCCGACGAACGGGACAAGGCAATGAGCAGTTCTTC. It is translated as CASSLRRTGQGNEQFF.

J is TRBJ2-1 and V is TRBV27; D possibly corresponds to TRBD1 (5 bases). This CDR3 contains 15 residues. Germline V CDR1 and CDR2: MNHEY, SMNVEV (reference sequence). The V and J ends lost 6 bases and 0 bases respectively, with 12 bases between them. The CDR3: CASRDRPYSYNEQFF. The CDR3 nucleotides are TGTGCCAGCAGAGACAGACCCTACTCCTACAATGAGCAGTTCTTC.

The chain combines TRBV9 with TRBJ2-7, with 11 bases fitting TRBD2. Per germline, CDR1 SGDLS and CDR2 YYNGEE. The length of the CDR3 is 21 residues. After removal of 3 bases from V and 1 base from J, the junction contained 21 bases not matched to a gene. The CDR3 sequence is CASSGGGQGGIAGGLSYEQYF. In DNA form, the CDR3 reads TGTGCCAGCAGCGGAGGAGGACAGGGAGGGATAGCGGGAGGGCTATCCTACGAGCAGTACTTC. Filled out from reference TRBV9 and TRBJ2-7, the complete variable domain reads DSGVTQTPKHLITATGQRVTLRCSPRSGDLSVYWYQQSLDQGLQFLIQYYNGEERAKGNILERFSAQQFPDLHSELNLSSLELGDSALYFCASSGGGQGGIAGGLSYEQYFGPGTRLTVT.

This clone was detected only once. This sequence joins TRBV15 and TRBJ1-5; 7 bases line up with TRBD1. The germline V gene has CDR1 LNHNV and CDR2 YYDKDF (reference sequence). The CDR3 length is 15 residues. J gave up 6 bases and V 3 bases, and 8 bases lay outside the gene matches. The CDR3 loop is CATSRGDSLSQPQHF. The CDR3 nucleotides are TGTGCCACCAGCAGGGGGGACAGTCTTTCTCAGCCCCAGCATTTT.